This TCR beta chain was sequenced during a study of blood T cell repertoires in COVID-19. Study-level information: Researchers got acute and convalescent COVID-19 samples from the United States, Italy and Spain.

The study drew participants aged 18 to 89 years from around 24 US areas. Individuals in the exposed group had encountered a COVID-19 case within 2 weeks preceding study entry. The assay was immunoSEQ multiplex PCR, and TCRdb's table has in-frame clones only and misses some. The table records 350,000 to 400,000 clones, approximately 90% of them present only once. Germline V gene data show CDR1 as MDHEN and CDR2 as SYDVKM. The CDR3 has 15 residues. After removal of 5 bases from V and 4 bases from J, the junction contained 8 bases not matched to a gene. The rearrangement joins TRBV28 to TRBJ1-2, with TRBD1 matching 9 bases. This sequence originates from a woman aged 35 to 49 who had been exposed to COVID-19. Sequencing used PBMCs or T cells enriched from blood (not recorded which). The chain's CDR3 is CASSPRDRALYGYTF. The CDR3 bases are TGTGCCAGCAGTCCCCGGGACAGGGCGCTCTATGGCTACACCTTC.